This T cell receptor (beta chain) derives from a study of shared clonotypes between healthy human individuals. As concerns this clone: Its specificity is unknown.

Study-level findings and limits: A reduction in generation probabilities was seen for non-shared clonotypes relative to those shared by all four donors.

V dropped 0 bases and J dropped 5 bases, with 12 bases sitting between them. The germline V gene has CDR1 SGHRS and CDR2 YFSETQ. The CDR3 totals 14 residues. A deep-level run was used for the assay. Libraries were prepared by immunoSEQ multiplex PCR; TCRdb keeps only in-frame clonotypes and omits some of them. Of about 690,000 clones listed, around 90% are singletons. CD45RO+ cells plus CCR7-negative CD45RA+ TemRA cells formed CD8 memory. The sequence derives from a man younger than 30 in good health. Some clones in this sample may be carry-over from other donors' samples. The sequenced sample consisted of memory CD8+ T cells from PBMCs. Subset reported: CD45RO+ cells pooled with CCR7-negative TemRA cells. V is TRBV5-1 and J is TRBJ2-7; weak D call: TRBD1 (5 bases). The CDR3 spells CASSLVTARDEQYF. The CDR3 DNA reads as TGCGCCAGCAGCTTGGTAACGGCCAGGGACGAGCAGTACTTC.